This T cell receptor beta chain was obtained from a study of graft-versus-host responses after intestinal transplantation (dated by TCRdb to the early 2020s). Context from the whole study: Multivisceral, liver-intestinal, or isolated intestinal transplants were received by the recipients. Alloreactive clones were identified by sequencing pre-transplant mixed lymphocyte reaction products and comparing them with unstimulated pre-transplant donor and recipient T cells. Instead of going to the commercial service, samples from a few later patients were sequenced in-house on an Illumina MiSeq and processed with MiXCR. Of the roughly 26 intestinal transplant recipients enrolled in the cohort, one of whom was a retransplant, 3 patients without pretransplant specimens were excluded. Donor T cell macrochimerism was defined as a peak of at least 4% donor T cells among recipient peripheral blood mononuclear cells. After intestinal transplantation, graft-versus-host and host-versus-graft alloreactive T cell clones in the graft, circulation and bone marrow were tracked using bulk TCR-beta CDR3 sequencing. Every recipient was given anti-thymocyte globulin induction, then maintenance tacrolimus and steroids for approximately 3 years. What the work shows at the level of the full study, not this receptor alone: The conclusions were limited by the relatively low number and heterogeneity of the intestinal transplant patients. GvH clones were detected in recipient bone marrow, and some of these GvH clones were observed earlier in ileal mucosa or blood, consistent with an intestinal mucosal origin. High GvH to HvG T cell clonal ratios were observed in the allografts of patients with donor T cell macrochimerism. Early after transplant, peak levels of circulating GvH clones were found to be associated with declines in HvG clones.

Trimmed from V: 3 bases; trimmed from J: 4 bases; junction bases lacking a gene match: 5. From the germline V gene, CDR1 is KGHSH and CDR2 is LQKENI. Inclusive of the bounding cysteine and phenylalanine, the CDR3 is 14 residues long. Only the CDR3 region is kept as DNA, spanning 42 bases read in frame from base 1. For this clone: Its antigen remains unidentified. Base qualities are missing; no much larger clone stands one base away.

To isolate intraepithelial and lamina propria lymphocytes from graft specimens, dithiothreitol, EDTA incubations and collagenase D digestion were used. Bulk TCR-beta sequencing was performed on serial intestinal graft biopsy specimens collected as late as 600 days after transplant. The library was produced with the immunoSEQ multiplex PCR assay. Adaptive Biotechnologies carried out high-throughput TCR-beta CDR3 sequencing of genomic DNA for most patients. Concerning the study's data processing: TCR sequencing data were retrieved from Adaptive's ImmunoSEQ software for 15 to 20 patients, whereas a few other patients were processed with MiXCR and VDJtools. Because the origin of CDR3 nucleotide sequences shared between donor and recipient could not be assigned, those sequences were removed. To count as alloreactive, a clone needed at least 2-fold expansion over unstimulated cells and a minimum CFSE-low frequency of 0.002% (template counts) or 0.001% (read counts). A clone was considered mappable if detected in the sequenced pre-transplant spleen, lymph node, or MLR CFSE-low populations of the donor or recipient. Cumulative frequency of alloreactive clones was calculated as a percentage of all sequences weighted by copy number. TCRdb carries this immuneACCESS record with in-frame sequences only. Its versions omit some clonotypes, under half of them owing to an unresolved V gene in the studies checked, with the rest unexplained. V and J calls and clone size are copied from that table; D and trimming were computed from the DNA. Present in this sample are 60,000 to 75,000 clones, 89% of which were seen just once. The ten biggest clones cover about 1.6% of the sample.

The material was ileum tissue, obtained 350 to 400 days after transplant. The rearrangement combines TRBV18 with TRBJ2-5, with 7 bases matching TRBD1. The source is a human patient who received an intestinal transplant, so some T cells may come from the graft donor. The DNA sequence reads TGTGCCAGCTCACCCAAGACAGGGTCAGAGACCCAGTACTTC. Its product reads: CASSPKTGSETQYF.